This note documents a single TCR beta chain sequence. Its antigen remains unidentified. These data come from a study of graft-versus-host responses after intestinal transplantation. As for the study in general: Following induction with anti-thymocyte globulin, all recipients were given tacrolimus and steroids for two to four years. General observations from the study: HvG clone declines early post-transplant were associated with peak circulating GvH levels. Recipient marrow harbored GvH clones, some of which surfaced first in ileum or blood.

The CDR3 contains 15 residues. Method: immunoSEQ multiplex PCR; TCRdb's copy keeps in-frame clones and lacks some. The table shows roughly 100,000 clones, with roughly 87% occurring only once. This chain connects TRBV1 to TRBJ2-7; the DNA was not used to check the table's D call, TRBD2. TRBV1 is a known pseudogene. The sequence was obtained from a human donor who received an intestinal transplant. The starting material was unstimulated CD4+ T cells sorted from spleen or lymph node cells, obtained before intestinal transplant. The CDR3 coding sequence is TGCACCAGCAGCCAAGGTAATAGCCCCTCGGGCGAGCAGTACTTC. This encodes CTSSQGNSPSGEQYF.